This T cell receptor (beta chain) originates from a study of blood T cell repertoires in COVID-19. TCRdb's copy holds only in-frame clones and misses some; the assay was immunoSEQ multiplex PCR. The table lists roughly 190,000 clones, roughly 80% of them singletons. Germline values: CDR1 LNHDA, CDR2 SQIVND (reference sequence). V lost 1 base to trimming and J lost 0 bases, with 10 bases between them. This CDR3 is 16 amino acids long. The chain uses TRBV19 and TRBJ2-4; D remains ambiguous. The sample taken for sequencing was peripheral blood. This receptor was taken from an older woman with COVID-19, enrolled during active disease. The CDR3 nucleotides are TGTGCCAGTAGTATAGTGGGCACTGTAGCCAAAAACATTCAGTACTTC. Translated: CASSIVGTVAKNIQYF. Full variable domain (remainder filled in from reference TRBV19 and TRBJ2-4): DGGITQSPKYLFRKEGQNVTLSCEQNLNHDAMYWYRQDPGQGLRLIYYSQIVNDFQKGDIAEGYSVSREKKESFPLTVTSAQKNPTAFYLCASSIVGTVAKNIQYFGAGTRLSVL.